This T cell receptor beta chain was recovered during a study of tumor-infiltrating lymphocytes in primary liver carcinoma. Across the study: Men as well as women, aged 30 to 69 years, made up the patients. Productive TCRbeta read yields ran from roughly 3.6 to 7.1 million per sample and were similar between tissues.

Both blood RNA, taken from unsorted whole blood, and germline DNA were extracted. Patients carried chronic HBV infection without prior treatment. The input was around 0.5 ug total RNA; TCR beta cDNA was made from it with a constant-region primer. Three rounds of nested multiplex PCR with slightly modified ARM-PCR produced TCR beta libraries. Primers for the first two PCR rounds were TRBV1-TRBV30 forward primers and a C-beta reverse primer (approximately 9 cycles per round). TCRdb reprocessed the multiplex PCR reads with MiXCR, giving one entry per CDR3 protein. The repertoire holds around 330,000 distinct CDR3 sequences, with approximately 65% as singletons. Concerning this clonotype: Being one base from a much bigger clone, this may be a read error.

Trimming removed 4 bases from V and 12 bases from J, with 22 bases in between. CDR3 length: 15 amino acids. The V gene's germline CDR1 is MNHEY and CDR2 SVGEGT. The TCR sequence derives from a man aged 35-49 years with primary liver carcinoma and hepatitis B virus infection. The sample consisted of peripheral blood. The rearrangement joins TRBV6-2 or TRBV6-3 to TRBJ2-1; D possibly corresponds to TRBD2 (5 bases). The CDR3 loop is CASSLLVDLILGQFF. CDR3 nucleotides: TGTGCCAGCAGTTTACTAGTGGACCTTATCCTGGGGCAGTTCTTC.